Here is one T cell receptor (beta chain) with its context. What it recognizes is unknown. This record comes from a study of T cell responses to AZD1222 COVID-19 vaccine. General study findings and limits: Researchers took repertoire samples only after the peak T cell response had come. Elevations in Spike-specific TCR breadth and depth followed administration of two AZD1222 doses. Targets within unmutated variant regions were reportedly found for nearly half of spike-specific TCRs.

V gave up 8 bases and J gave up 0 bases, with 9 bases separating them. The CDR3 sequence is 13 residues long. Assay used: immunoSEQ multiplex PCR; TCRdb lists only in-frame clones, some missing. Of 100,000 to 150,000 clones in the sample, about 88% were seen once. This sequence originates from an adult in good health. Specimen: peripheral blood, collected on day 0 of AZD1222 vaccination. The chain links TRBV12-3 or TRBV12-4 to TRBJ2-3; D is ambiguous. Here the CDR3 DNA reads TGTGCCAGCGGCCGAGCTAGCACAGATACGCAGTATTTT. The encoded protein is CASGRASTDTQYF.